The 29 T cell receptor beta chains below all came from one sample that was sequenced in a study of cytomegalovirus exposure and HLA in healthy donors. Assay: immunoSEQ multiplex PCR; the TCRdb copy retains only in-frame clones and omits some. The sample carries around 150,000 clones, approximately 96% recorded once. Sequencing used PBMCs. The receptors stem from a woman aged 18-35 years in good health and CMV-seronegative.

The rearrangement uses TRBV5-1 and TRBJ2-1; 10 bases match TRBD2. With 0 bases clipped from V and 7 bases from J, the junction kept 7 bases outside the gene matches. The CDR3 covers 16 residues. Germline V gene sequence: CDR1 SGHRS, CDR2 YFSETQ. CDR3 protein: CASSLVSGGDFNEQFF. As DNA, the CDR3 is TGCGCCAGCAGCTTGGTCAGCGGGGGGGATTTTAATGAGCAGTTCTTC.

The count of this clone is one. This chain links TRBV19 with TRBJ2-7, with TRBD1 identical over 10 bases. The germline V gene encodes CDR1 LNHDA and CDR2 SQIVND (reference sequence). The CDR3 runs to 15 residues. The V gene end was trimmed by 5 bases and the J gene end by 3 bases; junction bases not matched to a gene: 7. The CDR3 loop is CASSVPGQGIYEQYF. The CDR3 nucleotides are TGTGCCAGTAGTGTACCGGGACAGGGGATCTACGAGCAGTACTTC.

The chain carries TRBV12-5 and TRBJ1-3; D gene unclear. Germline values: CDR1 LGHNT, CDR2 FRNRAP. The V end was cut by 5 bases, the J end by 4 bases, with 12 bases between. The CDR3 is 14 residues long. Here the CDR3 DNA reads TGTGCTAGTGGTCTAATGGGCACCGGAAACACCATATATTTT. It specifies CASGLMGTGNTIYF.

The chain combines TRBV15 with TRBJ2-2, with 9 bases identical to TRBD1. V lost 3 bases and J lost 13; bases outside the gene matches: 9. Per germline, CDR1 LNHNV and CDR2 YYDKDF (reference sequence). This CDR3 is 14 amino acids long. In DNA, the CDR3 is TGTGCCACCAGCAGTGGACAGGGGAGAGGTGGGCTGTTTTTT. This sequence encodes CATSSGQGRGGLFF.

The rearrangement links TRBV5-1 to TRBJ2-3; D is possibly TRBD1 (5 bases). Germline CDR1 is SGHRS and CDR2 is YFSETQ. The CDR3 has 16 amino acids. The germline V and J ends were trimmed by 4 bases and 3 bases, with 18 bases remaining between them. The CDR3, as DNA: TGCGCCAGCAGCCCGACTCGCAGGGTAACGACAGATACGCAGTATTTT. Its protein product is CASSPTRRVTTDTQYF.

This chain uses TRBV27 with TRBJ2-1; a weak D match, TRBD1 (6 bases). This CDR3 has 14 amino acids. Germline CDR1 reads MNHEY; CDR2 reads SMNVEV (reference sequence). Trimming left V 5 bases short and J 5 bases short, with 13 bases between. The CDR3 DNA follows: TGTGCCAGCAGTGCTGACAGGCACAACAATGAGCAGTTCTTC. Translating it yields CASSADRHNNEQFF.

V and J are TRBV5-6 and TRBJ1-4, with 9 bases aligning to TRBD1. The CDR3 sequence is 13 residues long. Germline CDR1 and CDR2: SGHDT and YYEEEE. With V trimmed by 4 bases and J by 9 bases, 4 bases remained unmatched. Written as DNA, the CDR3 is TGTGCCAGCAGCCCGGGACAGGGTAAAAAACTGTTTTTT. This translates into CASSPGQGKKLFF.

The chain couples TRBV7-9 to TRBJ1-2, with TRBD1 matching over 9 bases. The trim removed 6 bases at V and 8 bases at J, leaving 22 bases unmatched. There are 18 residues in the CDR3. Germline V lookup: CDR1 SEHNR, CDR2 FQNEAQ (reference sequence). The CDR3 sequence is CASSSSGTGIFYGWGYTF. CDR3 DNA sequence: TGTGCCAGCAGTTCATCCGGGACAGGGATCTTCTATGGCTGGGGCTACACCTTC.

The CDR3 loop reads CASSLEPRTGDTEAFF. Written as DNA, the CDR3 is TGTGCCAGCAGCTTAGAGCCACGGACAGGAGACACTGAAGCTTTCTTT. The chain has TRBV7-9 and TRBJ1-1; 7 nucleotides line up with TRBD1. V shed 1 base and J 3 bases; nucleotides not matched to a gene: 8. From germline, CDR1 is SEHNR and CDR2 FQNEAQ (reference sequence). The CDR3 sequence is 16 residues long.

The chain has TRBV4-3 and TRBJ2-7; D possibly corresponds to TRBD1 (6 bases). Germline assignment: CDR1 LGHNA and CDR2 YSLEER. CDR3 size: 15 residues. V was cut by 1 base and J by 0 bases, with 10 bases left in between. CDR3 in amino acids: CASSQGTVSSYEQYF. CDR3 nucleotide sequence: TGCGCCAGCAGCCAAGGGACAGTCTCCTCCTACGAGCAGTACTTC.

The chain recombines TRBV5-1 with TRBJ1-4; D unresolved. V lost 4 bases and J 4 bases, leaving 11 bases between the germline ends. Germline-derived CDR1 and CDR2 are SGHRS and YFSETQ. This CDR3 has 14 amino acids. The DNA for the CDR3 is TGCGCCAGCAGCCAACGGGGAAGTAATGAAAAACTGTTTTTT. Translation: CASSQRGSNEKLFF.

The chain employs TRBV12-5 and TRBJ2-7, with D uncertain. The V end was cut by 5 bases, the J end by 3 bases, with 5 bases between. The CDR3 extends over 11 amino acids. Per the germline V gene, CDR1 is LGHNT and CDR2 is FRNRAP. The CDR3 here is CASGTNYEQYF. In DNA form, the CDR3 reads TGTGCTAGTGGTACTAACTACGAGCAGTACTTC.

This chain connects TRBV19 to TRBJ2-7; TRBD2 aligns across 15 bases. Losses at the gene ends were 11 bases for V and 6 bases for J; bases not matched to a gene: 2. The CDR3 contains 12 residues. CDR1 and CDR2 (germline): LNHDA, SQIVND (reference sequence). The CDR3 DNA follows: TGTGCCTCGGGACTAGCGGGGGGCGAGCAGTACTTC. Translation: CASGLAGGEQYF.

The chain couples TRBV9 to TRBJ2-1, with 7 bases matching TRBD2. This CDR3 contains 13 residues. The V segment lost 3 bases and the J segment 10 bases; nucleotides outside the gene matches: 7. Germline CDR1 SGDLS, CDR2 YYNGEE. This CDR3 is CASSDPGLPEQFF. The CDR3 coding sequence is TGTGCCAGCAGCGACCCGGGACTACCCGAGCAGTTCTTC.

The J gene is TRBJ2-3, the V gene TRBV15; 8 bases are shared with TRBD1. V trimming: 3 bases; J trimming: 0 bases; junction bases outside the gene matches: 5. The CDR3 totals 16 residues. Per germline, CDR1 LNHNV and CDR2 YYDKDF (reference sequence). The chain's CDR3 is CATSSGQGRSTDTQYF. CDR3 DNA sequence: TGTGCCACCAGCAGCGGACAGGGCCGAAGCACAGATACGCAGTATTTT.

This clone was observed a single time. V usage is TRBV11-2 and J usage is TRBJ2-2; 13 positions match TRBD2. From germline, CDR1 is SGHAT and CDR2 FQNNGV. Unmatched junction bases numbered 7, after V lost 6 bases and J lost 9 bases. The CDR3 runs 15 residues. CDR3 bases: TGTGCCAGCAGGGTGACTAGCGGGGGGCTGAGGGAGCTGTTTTTT. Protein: CASRVTSGGLRELFF.

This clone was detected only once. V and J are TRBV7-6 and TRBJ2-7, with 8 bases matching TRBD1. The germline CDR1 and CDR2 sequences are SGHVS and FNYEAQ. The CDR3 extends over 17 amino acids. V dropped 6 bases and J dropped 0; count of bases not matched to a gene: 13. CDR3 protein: CASSPTKGTGDSYEQYF. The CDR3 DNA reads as TGTGCCAGCAGTCCCACCAAAGGGACAGGAGACTCCTACGAGCAGTACTTC.

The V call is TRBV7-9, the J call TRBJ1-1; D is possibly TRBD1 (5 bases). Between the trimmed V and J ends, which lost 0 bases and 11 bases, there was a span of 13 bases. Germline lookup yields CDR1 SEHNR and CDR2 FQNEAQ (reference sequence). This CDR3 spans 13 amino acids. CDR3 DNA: TGTGCCAGCAGCTTAGCGCTGGGGCTTAGTGCTTTCTTT. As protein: CASSLALGLSAFF.

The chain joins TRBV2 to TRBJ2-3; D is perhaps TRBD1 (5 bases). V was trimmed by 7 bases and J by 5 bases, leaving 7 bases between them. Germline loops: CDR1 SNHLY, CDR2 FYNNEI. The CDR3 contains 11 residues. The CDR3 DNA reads TGTGCCAGCACGCAGGGAGATACGCAGTATTTT. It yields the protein CASTQGDTQYF.

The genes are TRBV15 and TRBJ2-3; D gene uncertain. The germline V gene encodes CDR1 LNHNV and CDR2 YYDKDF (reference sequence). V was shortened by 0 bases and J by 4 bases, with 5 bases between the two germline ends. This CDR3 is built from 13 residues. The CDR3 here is CATSRDIADTQYF. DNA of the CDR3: TGTGCCACCAGCAGAGATATAGCAGATACGCAGTATTTT.

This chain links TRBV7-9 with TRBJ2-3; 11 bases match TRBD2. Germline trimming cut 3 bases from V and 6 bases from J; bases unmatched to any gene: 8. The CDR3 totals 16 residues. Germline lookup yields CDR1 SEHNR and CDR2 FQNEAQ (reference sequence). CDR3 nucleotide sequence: TGTGCCAGCAGCTTTAGGACTAGCGGGCGGGACGATACGCAGTATTTT. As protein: CASSFRTSGRDDTQYF.

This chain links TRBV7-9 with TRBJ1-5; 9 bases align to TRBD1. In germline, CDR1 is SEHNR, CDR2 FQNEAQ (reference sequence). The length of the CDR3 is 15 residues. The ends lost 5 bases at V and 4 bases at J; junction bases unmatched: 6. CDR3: CASSRSQGANQPQHF. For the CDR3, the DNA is TGTGCCAGCAGCCGATCACAGGGGGCAAATCAGCCCCAGCATTTT.

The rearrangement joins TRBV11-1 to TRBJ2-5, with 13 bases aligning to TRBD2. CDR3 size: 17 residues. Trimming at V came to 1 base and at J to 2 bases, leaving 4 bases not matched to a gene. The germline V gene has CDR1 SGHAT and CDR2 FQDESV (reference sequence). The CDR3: CASSLGLAGGSQETQYF. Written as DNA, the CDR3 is TGTGCCAGCAGCTTAGGACTAGCGGGGGGTTCTCAAGAGACCCAGTACTTC.

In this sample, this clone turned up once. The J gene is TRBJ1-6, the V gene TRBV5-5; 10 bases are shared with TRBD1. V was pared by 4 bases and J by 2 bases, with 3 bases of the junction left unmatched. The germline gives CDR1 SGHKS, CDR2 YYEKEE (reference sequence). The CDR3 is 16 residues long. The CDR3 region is CASSGDRGPYNSPLHF. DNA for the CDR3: TGTGCCAGCAGCGGAGACAGGGGGCCCTATAATTCACCCCTCCACTTT.

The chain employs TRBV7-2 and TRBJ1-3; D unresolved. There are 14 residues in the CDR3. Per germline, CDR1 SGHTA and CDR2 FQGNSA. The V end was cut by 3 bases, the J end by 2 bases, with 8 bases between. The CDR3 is CASSFQAPGNTIYF. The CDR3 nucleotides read TGTGCCAGCAGCTTTCAGGCTCCTGGAAACACCATATATTTT. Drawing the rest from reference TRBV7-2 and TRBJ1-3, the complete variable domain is GAGVSQSPSNKVTEKGKDVELRCDPISGHTALYWYRQSLGQGLEFLIYFQGNSAPDKSGLPSDRFSAERTGGSVSTLTIQRTQQEDSAVYLCASSFQAPGNTIYFGEGSWLTVV.

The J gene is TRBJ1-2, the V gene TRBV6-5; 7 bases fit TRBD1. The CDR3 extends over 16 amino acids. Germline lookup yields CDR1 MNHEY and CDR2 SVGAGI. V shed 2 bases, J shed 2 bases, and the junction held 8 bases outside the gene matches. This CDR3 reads CASSYSAGTANYGYTF. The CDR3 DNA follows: TGTGCCAGCAGTTACAGCGCCGGGACAGCAAACTATGGCTACACCTTC.

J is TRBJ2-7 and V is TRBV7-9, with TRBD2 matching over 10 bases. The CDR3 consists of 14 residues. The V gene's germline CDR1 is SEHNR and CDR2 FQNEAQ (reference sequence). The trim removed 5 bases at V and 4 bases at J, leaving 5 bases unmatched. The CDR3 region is CASSHSGGGYEQYF. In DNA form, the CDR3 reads TGTGCCAGCAGCCACAGCGGGGGGGGTTACGAGCAGTACTTC.

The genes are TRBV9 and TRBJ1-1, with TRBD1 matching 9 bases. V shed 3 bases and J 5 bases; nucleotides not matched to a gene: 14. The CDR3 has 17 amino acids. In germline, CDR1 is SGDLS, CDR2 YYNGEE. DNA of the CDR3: TGTGCCAGCAGCGGGGGTCCGGGGACAGGGACGGGGACTGAAGCTTTCTTT. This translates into CASSGGPGTGTGTEAFF.

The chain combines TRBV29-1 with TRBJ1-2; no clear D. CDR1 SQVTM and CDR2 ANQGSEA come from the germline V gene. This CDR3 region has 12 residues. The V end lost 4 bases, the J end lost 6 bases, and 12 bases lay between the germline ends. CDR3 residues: CSVVFLPDGYTF. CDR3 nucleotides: TGCAGCGTTGTCTTCCTTCCAGATGGCTACACCTTC.